The 9 T cell receptor beta chains given below trace back to one sample, sequenced in a study of PD-1 blockade in classical Hodgkin lymphoma. Sequenced by immunoSEQ multiplex PCR; TCRdb stores in-frame clones only, minus some. Of some 31,000 clones in the sample, under 75% were seen once. There was relapse after autologous stem cell transplantation in every patient, and there was variation in brentuximab vedotin exposure. The sequenced sample was peripheral blood mononuclear cells (PBMCs), obtained before the second cycle of nivolumab. Every receptor here comes from a human donor with classical Hodgkin lymphoma.

This sequence joins TRBV6-5 and TRBJ2-2; D is unresolved. Germline V gene lookup returns CDR1 MNHEY and CDR2 SVGAGI. Trimming stripped 8 bases from V and 5 bases from J, with 9 bases between. There are 12 residues in the CDR3. CDR3 DNA: TGTGCCAGCTTCGGCAGGACCGGGGAGCTGTTTTTT. Translated: CASFGRTGELFF.

This clone was seen a handful of times. The chain couples TRBV27 to TRBJ1-3; tentatively, D is TRBD1 (6 bases). Trimming left V 6 bases short and J 4 bases short, with 16 bases between. Germline CDR1 and CDR2: MNHEY and SMNVEV (reference sequence). The CDR3 covers 15 residues. The CDR3 spells CASSFRGGAGNTIYF. The CDR3 nucleotides are TGTGCCAGCAGCTTCCGGGGGGGCGCAGGAAACACCATATATTTT.

The rearrangement joins TRBV2 to TRBJ1-6; D is possibly TRBD1 (5 bases). V was trimmed by 1 base and J by 7 bases, leaving 14 bases between them. This CDR3 has 16 amino acids. Germline-derived CDR1 and CDR2 are SNHLY and FYNNEI. The CDR3 region has the DNA TGTGCCAGCAGTGAAGTGGCGGCAGGGTGGAATTCACCCCTCCACTTT. This encodes CASSEVAAGWNSPLHF.

V and J are TRBV7-9 and TRBJ1-3, with TRBD1 matching over 7 bases. The V gene's germline CDR1 is SEHNR and CDR2 FQNEAQ (reference sequence). After removal of 2 bases from V and 3 bases from J, the junction contained 4 bases not matched to a gene. This CDR3 contains 15 residues. In nucleotides, the CDR3 is TGTGCCAGCAGCTTAACGACAGGGAGTGGAAACACCATATATTTT. It specifies CASSLTTGSGNTIYF.

This clone was observed a few times. The V call is TRBV9, the J call TRBJ2-1; tentative D call: TRBD1 (5 bases). Trimming cost V 0 bases and J 6 bases, with 25 bases left between them. Germline assignment: CDR1 SGDLS and CDR2 YYNGEE. This CDR3 has 19 amino acids. In nucleotides, the CDR3 is TGTGCCAGCAGCGTAGCTAAGGCAGGGTATCCGCTCGGGCGCAATGAGCAGTTCTTC. This translates into CASSVAKAGYPLGRNEQFF.

The rearrangement joins TRBV30 to TRBJ2-3; D could derive from TRBD1 or TRBD2 (5 bases each). This CDR3 spans 16 amino acids. Trimming pared 2 bases from V and 2 bases from J, leaving 17 bases between. Germline assignment: CDR1 GTSNPN and CDR2 SVGIG (reference sequence). This chain's CDR3 is CAWSPKGTADTDTQYF. The CDR3 coding sequence is TGTGCCTGGAGTCCTAAAGGGACCGCCGACACAGATACGCAGTATTTT.

This clone occurred once. The chain uses TRBV11-3 and TRBJ1-5, with 8 bases fitting TRBD1. The V gene's germline CDR1 is SGHNT and CDR2 YENEEA. The CDR3 contains 16 residues. V shed 6 bases and J 9 bases; nucleotides not matched to a gene: 16. The CDR3 region is CASSARGQVFCRPQHF. CDR3 coding DNA: TGTGCCAGCAGTGCACGGGGACAGGTATTTTGTCGGCCCCAGCATTTT.

The chain uses TRBV29-1 and TRBJ2-2; no reliable D call. The V gene's germline CDR1 is SQVTM and CDR2 ANQGSEA. V lost 7 bases, J lost 8 bases, and 14 bases lay in between. CDR3 size: 12 residues. This chain's CDR3 is CSALKNGGELFF. For the CDR3, the DNA is TGCAGCGCACTGAAAAACGGGGGGGAGCTGTTTTTT.

This clone was counted only a few times. J is TRBJ1-5 and V is TRBV2; tentative D call: TRBD1 (6 bases). Germline V gene lookup returns CDR1 SNHLY and CDR2 FYNNEI. CDR3 length: 13 residues. V gave up 6 bases and J gave up 4 bases, with 10 bases separating them. CDR3: CASSGQRNQPQHF. The CDR3 DNA reads as TGTGCCAGCAGCGGACAGAGGAATCAGCCCCAGCATTTT.